The clone carrying this TCR beta chain was seen a few times. Germline V gene lookup returns CDR1 MGHDK and CDR2 SYGVNS. This CDR3 comprises 12 residues. V shed 7 bases and J shed 8 bases, with 14 bases lying between them. In the authors' workflow: Amplification of reference gene primers was used by the study to estimate nucleated cell counts. Repertoires were generated with immunoSEQ multiplex PCR, while TCRdb's copy carries only in-frame clones and drops some. V, J and clone size derive from that table, while D and trimming were established from the DNA sequence. The table records about 210,000 clones, around 82% of them present only once. The data were taken from a study of blood T cell repertoires in COVID-19. Study at large: Material from acute and convalescent COVID-19 was sourced from the United States, Italy and Spain.

The chain combines TRBV25-1 with TRBJ1-2; the D is unclear. This TCR was sampled from a woman between 65 and 79 years old with acute or convalescent COVID-19. Input material: peripheral blood. In nucleotides, the CDR3 is TGTGCCAGCACGACGGGAGATAGGGGCTACACCTTC. This codes for CASTTGDRGYTF.